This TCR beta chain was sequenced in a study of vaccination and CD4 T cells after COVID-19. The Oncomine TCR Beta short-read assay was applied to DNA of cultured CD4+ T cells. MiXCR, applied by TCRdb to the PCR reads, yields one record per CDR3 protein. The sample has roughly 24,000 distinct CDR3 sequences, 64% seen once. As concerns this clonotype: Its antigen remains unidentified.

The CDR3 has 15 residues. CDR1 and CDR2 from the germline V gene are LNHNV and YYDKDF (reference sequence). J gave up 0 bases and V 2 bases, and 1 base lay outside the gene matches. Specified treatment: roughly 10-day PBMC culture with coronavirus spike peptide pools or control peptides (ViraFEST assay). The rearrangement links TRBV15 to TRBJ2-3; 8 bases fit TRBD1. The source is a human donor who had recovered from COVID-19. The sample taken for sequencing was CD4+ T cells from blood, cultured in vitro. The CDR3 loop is CATSRRTGSTDTQYF. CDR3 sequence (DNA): TGTGCCACCAGCAGAAGGACAGGGAGCACAGATACGCAGTATTTT.